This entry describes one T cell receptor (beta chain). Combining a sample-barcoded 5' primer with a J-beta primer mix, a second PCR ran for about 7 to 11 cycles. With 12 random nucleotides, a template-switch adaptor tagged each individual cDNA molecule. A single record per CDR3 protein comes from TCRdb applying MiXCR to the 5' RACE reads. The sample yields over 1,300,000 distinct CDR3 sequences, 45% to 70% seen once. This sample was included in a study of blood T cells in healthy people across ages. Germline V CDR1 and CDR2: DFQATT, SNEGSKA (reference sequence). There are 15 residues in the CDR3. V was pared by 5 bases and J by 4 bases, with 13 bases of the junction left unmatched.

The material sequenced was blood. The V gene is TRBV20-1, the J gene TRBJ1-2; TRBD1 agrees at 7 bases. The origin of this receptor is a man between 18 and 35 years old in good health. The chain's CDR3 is CSALDREPLIYGYTF. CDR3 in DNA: TGCAGTGCTCTCGACAGGGAACCCCTTATCTATGGCTACACCTTC.